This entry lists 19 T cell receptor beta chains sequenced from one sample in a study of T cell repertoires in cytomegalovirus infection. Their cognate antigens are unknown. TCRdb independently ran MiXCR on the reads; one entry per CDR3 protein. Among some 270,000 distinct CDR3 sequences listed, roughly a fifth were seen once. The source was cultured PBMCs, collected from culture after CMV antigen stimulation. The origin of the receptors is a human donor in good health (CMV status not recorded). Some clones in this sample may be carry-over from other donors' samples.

The CDR3 loop is CASSAQTGPAGDTQYF. Here the CDR3 DNA reads TGTGCCAGCAGCGCACAGACAGGGCCTGCCGGAGATACGCAGTATTTT. V is TRBV9 and J is TRBJ2-3, with 7 bases lining up with TRBD1. The CDR3 contains 16 residues. Germline CDR1 is SGDLS and CDR2 is YYNGEE. J was trimmed by 5 bases and V by 3 bases; bases with no gene match: 12.

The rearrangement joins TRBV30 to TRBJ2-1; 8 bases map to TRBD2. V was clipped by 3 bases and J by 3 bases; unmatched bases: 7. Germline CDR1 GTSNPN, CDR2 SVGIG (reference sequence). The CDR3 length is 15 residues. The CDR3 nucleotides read TGTGCCTGGAGCCCGGGACTAGAAATCTACAATGAGCAGTTCTTC. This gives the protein CAWSPGLEIYNEQFF.

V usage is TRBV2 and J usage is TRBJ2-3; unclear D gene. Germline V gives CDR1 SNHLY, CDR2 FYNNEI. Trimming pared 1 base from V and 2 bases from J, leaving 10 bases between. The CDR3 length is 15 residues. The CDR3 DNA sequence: TGTGCCAGCAGTGAAGGGACGTCGAACACAGATACGCAGTATTTT. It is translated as CASSEGTSNTDTQYF. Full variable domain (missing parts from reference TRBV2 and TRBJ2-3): EPEVTQTPSHQVTQMGQEVILRCVPISNHLYFYWYRQILGQKVEFLVSFYNNEISEKSEIFDDQFSVERPDGSNFTLKIRSTKLEDSAMYFCASSEGTSNTDTQYFGPGTRLTVL.

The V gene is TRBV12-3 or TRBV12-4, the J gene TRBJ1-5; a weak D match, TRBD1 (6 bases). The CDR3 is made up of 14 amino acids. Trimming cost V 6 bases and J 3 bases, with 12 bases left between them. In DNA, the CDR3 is TGTGCCAGCAGCTCCAGGACAGACAATCAGCCCCAGCATTTT. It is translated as CASSSRTDNQPQHF.

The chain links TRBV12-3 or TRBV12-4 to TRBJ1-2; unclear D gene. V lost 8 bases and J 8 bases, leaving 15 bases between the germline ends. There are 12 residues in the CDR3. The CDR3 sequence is CASGEGFGGYTF. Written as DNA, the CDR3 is TGTGCCAGCGGTGAGGGTTTCGGGGGCTACACCTTC.

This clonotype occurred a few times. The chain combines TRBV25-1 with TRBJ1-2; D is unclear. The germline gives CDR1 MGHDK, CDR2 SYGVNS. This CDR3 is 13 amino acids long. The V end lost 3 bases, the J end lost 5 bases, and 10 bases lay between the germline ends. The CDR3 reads CASSDGLFYGYTF. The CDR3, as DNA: TGTGCCAGCAGTGACGGGCTCTTTTATGGCTACACCTTC.

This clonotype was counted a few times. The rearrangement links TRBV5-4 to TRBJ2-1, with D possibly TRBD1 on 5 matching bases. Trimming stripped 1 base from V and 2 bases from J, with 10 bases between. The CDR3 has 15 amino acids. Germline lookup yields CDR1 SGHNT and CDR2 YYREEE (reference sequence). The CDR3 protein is CASSLPAGPYNEQFF. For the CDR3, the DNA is TGTGCCAGCAGCTTGCCTGCAGGGCCCTACAATGAGCAGTTCTTC.

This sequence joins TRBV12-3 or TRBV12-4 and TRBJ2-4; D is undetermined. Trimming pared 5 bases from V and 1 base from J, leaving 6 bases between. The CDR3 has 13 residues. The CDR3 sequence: CASSPLAKNIQYF. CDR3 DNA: TGTGCCAGCAGTCCGCTCGCCAAAAACATTCAGTACTTC.

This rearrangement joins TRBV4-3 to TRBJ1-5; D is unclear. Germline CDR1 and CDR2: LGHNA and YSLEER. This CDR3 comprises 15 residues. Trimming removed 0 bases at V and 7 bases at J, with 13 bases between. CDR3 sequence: CASSQDNSNLQPQHF. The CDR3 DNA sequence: TGCGCCAGCAGCCAAGATAACTCTAACCTGCAGCCCCAGCATTTT.

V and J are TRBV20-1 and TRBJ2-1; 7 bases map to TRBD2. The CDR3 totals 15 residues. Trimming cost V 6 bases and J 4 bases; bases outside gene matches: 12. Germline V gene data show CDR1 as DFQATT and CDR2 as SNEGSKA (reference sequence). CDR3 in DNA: TGCAGTGCAACCGGGACTACAGACGTTTACAATGAGCAGTTCTTC. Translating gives CSATGTTDVYNEQFF.

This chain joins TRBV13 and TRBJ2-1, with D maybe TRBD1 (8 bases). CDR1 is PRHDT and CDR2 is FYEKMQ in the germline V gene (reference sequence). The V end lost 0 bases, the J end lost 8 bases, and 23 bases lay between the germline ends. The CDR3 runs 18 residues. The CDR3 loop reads CASSLGPGGVQGADEQFF. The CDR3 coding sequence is TGTGCCAGCAGCTTAGGCCCAGGGGGGGTCCAGGGGGCGGATGAGCAGTTCTTC.

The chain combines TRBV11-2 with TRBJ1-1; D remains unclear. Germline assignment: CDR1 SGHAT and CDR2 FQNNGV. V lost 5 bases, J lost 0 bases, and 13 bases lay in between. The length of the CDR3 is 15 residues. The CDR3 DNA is TGTGCCAGCAGCGCCCGTCGCATCATGAACACTGAAGCTTTCTTT. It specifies CASSARRIMNTEAFF. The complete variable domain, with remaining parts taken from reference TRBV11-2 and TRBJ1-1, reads EAGVAQSPRYKIIEKRQSVAFWCNPISGHATLYWYQQILGQGPKLLIQFQNNGVVDDSQLPKDRFSAERLKGVDSTLKIQPAKLEDSAVYLCASSARRIMNTEAFFGQGTRLTVV.

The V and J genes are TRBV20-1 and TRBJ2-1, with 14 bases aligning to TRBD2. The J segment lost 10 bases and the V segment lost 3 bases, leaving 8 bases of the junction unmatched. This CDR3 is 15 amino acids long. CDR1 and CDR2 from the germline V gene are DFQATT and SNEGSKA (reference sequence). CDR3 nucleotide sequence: TGCAGTGCTAGGTCCGGGACTAGCGGGAGTCAAGAGCAGTTCTTC. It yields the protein CSARSGTSGSQEQFF.

The CDR3 DNA sequence: TGTGCCAGTAGTATCAACAGGGATGACAATGAGCAGTTCTTC. Amino acid sequence: CASSINRDDNEQFF. The rearrangement uses TRBV19 and TRBJ2-1; tentative D call: TRBD1 (6 bases). This CDR3 spans 14 amino acids. The V gene's germline CDR1 is LNHDA and CDR2 SQIVND (reference sequence). Trimming left V 3 bases short and J 5 bases short, with 11 bases between.

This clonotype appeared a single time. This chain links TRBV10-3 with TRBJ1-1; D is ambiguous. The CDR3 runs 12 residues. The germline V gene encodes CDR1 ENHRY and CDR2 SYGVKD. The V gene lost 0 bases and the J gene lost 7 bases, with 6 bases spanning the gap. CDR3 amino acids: CAISESRDEAFF. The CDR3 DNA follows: TGTGCCATCAGTGAGTCTAGGGATGAAGCTTTCTTT.

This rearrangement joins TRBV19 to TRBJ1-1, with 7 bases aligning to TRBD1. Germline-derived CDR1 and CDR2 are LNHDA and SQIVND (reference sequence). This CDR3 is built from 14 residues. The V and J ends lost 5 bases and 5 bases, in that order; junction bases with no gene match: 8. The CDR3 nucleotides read TGTGCCAGTAGTGAGACAGGGTGGCGAACTGAAGCTTTCTTT. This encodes CASSETGWRTEAFF.

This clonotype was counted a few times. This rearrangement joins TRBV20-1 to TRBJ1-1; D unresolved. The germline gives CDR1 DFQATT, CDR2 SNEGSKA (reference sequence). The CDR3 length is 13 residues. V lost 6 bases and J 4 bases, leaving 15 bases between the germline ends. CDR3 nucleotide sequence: TGCAGTGCCAGCGGTGGCGTCGGCACTGAAGCTTTCTTT. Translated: CSASGGVGTEAFF.

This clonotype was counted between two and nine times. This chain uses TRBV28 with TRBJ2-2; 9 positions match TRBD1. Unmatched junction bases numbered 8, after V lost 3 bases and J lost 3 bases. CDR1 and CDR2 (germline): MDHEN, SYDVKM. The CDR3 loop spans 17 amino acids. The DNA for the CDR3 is TGTGCCAGCAGTTTGCCCGGGACAGGGACCCACACCGGGGAGCTGTTTTTT. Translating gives CASSLPGTGTHTGELFF.

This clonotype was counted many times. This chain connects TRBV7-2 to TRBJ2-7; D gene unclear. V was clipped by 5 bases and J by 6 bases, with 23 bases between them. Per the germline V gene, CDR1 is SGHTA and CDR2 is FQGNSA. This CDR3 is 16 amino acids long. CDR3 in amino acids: CASSPRNGLRAPEQYF. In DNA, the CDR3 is TGTGCCAGCAGCCCACGTAACGGGCTTCGCGCCCCCGAGCAGTACTTC.